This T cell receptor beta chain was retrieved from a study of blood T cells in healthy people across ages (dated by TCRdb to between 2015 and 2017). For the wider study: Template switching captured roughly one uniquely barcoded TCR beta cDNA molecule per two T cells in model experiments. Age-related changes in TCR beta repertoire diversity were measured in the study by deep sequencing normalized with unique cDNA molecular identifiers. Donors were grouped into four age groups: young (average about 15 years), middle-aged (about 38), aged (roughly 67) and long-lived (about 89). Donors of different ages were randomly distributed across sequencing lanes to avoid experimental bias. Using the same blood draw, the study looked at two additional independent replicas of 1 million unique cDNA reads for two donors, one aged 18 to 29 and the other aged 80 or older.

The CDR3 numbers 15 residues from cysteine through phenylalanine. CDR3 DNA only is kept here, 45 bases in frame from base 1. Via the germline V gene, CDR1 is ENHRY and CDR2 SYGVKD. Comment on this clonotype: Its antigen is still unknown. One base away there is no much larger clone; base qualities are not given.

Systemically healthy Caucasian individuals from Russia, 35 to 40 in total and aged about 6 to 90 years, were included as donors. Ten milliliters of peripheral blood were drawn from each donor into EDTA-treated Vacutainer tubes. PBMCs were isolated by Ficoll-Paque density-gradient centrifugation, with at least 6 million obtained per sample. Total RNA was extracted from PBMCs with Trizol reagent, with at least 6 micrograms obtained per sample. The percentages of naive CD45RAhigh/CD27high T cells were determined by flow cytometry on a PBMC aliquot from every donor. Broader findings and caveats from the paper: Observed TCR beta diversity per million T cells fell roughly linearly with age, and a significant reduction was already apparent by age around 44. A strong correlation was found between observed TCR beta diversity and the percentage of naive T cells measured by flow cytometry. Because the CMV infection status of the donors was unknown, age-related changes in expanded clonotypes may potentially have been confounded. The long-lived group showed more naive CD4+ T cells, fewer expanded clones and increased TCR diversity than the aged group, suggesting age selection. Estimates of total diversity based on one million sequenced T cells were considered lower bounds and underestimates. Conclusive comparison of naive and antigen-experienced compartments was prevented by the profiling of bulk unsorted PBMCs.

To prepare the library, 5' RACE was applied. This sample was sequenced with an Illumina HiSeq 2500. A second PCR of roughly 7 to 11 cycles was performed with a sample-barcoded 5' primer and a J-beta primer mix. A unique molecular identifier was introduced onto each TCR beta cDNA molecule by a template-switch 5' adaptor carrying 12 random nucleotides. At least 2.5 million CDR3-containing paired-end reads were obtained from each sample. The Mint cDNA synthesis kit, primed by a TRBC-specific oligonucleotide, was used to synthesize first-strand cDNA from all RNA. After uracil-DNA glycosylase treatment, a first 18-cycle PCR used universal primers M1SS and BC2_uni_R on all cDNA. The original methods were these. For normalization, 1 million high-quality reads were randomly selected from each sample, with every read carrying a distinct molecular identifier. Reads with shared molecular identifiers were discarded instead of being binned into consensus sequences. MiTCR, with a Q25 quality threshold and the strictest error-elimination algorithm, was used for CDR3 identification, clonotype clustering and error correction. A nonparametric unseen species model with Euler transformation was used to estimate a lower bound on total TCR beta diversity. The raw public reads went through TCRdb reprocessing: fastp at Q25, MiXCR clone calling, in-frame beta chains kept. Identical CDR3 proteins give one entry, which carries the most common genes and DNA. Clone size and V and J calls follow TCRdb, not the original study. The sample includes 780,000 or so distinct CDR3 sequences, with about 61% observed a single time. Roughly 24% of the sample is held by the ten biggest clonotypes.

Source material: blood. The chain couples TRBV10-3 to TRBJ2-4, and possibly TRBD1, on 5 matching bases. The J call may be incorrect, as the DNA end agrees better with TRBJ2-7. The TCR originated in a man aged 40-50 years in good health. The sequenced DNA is TGTGCCATCAGTGAGTCGACCGGACATGGCTACGAGCAGTACTTC. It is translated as CAISESTGHGYEQYF.